One and the same sample provided the 11 T cell receptor beta chains below, sequenced in a study of T cells expressing NK-cell markers. Each CDR3 protein gets one entry in TCRdb, which reprocessed the 5' RACE reads and gives no DNA. This sample's table reports approximately 380,000 distinct CDR3 sequences. The specimen sequenced was blood T cells: a sorted CD56 or NKG2C T cell subset, CD4+ or CD8+ T cells, or bulk PBMC T cells (not recorded which). The receptors here all came from a man between 18 and 69 years old in good health.

The chain is built from TRBV3-1 and TRBJ2-7; TCRdb names TRBD1, which stays unverified in the absence of DNA. Germline V gene lookup returns CDR1 LGHDT and CDR2 YNNKEL (reference sequence). The CDR3 spans 14 residues. The CDR3 loop is CASSLTGTGNEQYF.

The rearrangement links TRBV18 to TRBJ2-5. The germline V gene encodes CDR1 KGHSH and CDR2 LQKENI. The CDR3 is 12 residues long. CDR3 protein: CASSRVQETQYF. Complete variable domain (other parts from reference TRBV18 and TRBJ2-5): NAGVMQNPRHLVRRRGQEARLRCSPMKGHSHVYWYRQLPEEGLKFMVYLQKENIIDESGMPKERFSAEFPKEGPSILRIQQVVRGDSAAYFCASSRVQETQYFGPGTRLLVL.

The J gene is TRBJ1-3, the V gene TRBV7-2; TCRdb lists TRBD1, though no DNA is available to test this call. The CDR3 covers 16 residues. Germline V lookup: CDR1 SGHTA, CDR2 FQGNSA. The CDR3 loop is CASSSDRGLSGNTIYF.

The V call is TRBV6-5, the J call TRBJ2-5; TCRdb names TRBD2, which stays unverified in the absence of DNA. Germline values: CDR1 MNHEY, CDR2 SVGAGI. This CDR3 spans 15 amino acids. CDR3 in amino acids: CASSYNRGGQETQYF.

This sequence joins TRBV2 and TRBJ2-1; without DNA, the TCRdb call of TRBD2 cannot be checked. The CDR3 length is 14 residues. Germline CDR1 is SNHLY and CDR2 is FYNNEI. CDR3 region: CASLRDSPYNEQFF.

The rearrangement uses TRBV12-3 or TRBV12-4 and TRBJ2-4; without DNA, the TCRdb call of TRBD2 cannot be checked. CDR3 length: 13 amino acids. The CDR3 reads CASRSMGDNIQYF.

The chain combines TRBV7-2 with TRBJ2-7. From germline, CDR1 is SGHTA and CDR2 FQGNSA. This CDR3 contains 13 residues. CDR3 region: CASSLDYLGEQYF.

CDR3: CASSLVYGLAGVNEQFF. This chain uses TRBV7-6 with TRBJ2-1; TCRdb's D call, TRBD2, is unchecked because there is no DNA. The CDR3 extends over 17 amino acids. Looked up from germline, CDR1 is SGHVS and CDR2 is FNYEAQ. The full variable domain, completed using reference TRBV7-6 and TRBJ2-1, is GAGVSQSPRYKVTKRGQDVALRCDPISGHVSLYWYRQALGQGPEFLTYFNYEAQQDKSGLPNDRFSAERPEGSISTLTIQRTEQRDSAMYRCASSLVYGLAGVNEQFFGPGTRLTVL.

The chain uses TRBV28 and TRBJ2-7; the TCRdb D gene call, TRBD1, has no DNA to confirm it. This CDR3 spans 17 amino acids. The germline V gene encodes CDR1 MDHEN and CDR2 SYDVKM. The chain's CDR3 is CASRSAHPGTTSYEQYF.

The J gene is TRBJ2-4, the V gene TRBV27. The CDR3 spans 15 residues. CDR1 is MNHEY and CDR2 is SMNVEV in the germline V gene (reference sequence). The CDR3 spells CASSPRLFAKNIQYF.

The rearrangement uses TRBV18 and TRBJ2-4; the TCRdb call, TRBD1, lacks DNA for checking. The germline gives CDR1 KGHSH, CDR2 LQKENI. The length of the CDR3 is 16 residues. The CDR3 loop is CASSPKTVLAKNIQYF.